A selection of T cell receptor beta chains follows, all from one sample in a study of cytomegalovirus exposure and HLA in healthy donors. Sequenced by immunoSEQ multiplex PCR; TCRdb stores in-frame clones only, minus some. The data contain about 38,000 clones, 60% to 70% of them singletons. Specimen: PBMCs. Source of these receptors: a man aged 45-65 years in good health and CMV-seropositive. Each CDR3 is given with its conserved first and last residue. The D gene is left open where the match is weak. Only part of the rows carry a size: once, few, many, or a class if the clone is expanded.

V gene	clone size	D gene	J gene	CDR3 protein	CDR3 DNA
TRBV19	.	.	TRBJ1-1	CASSIDRRLGETFF	TGTGCCAGTAGTATAGATAGGAGGTTGGGAGAGACTTTCTTT
TRBV7-3	.	TRBD1	TRBJ2-2	CASSLDRGRTGELFF	TGTGCCAGCAGCCTGGACAGGGGCCGCACCGGGGAGCTGTTTTTT
TRBV12-5	.	.	TRBJ1-2	CASGLVIAGSLNGYTF	TGTGCTAGTGGTTTGGTAATCGCAGGGTCTTTGAATGGCTACACCTTC
TRBV6-1	.	.	TRBJ1-2	CASSGRQVWAGYGYTF	TGTGCCAGCAGTGGTCGACAGGTCTGGGCGGGCTATGGCTACACCTTC
TRBV28	.	TRBD1	TRBJ1-6	CASRPTGQGSSPLHF	TGTGCCAGCAGACCGACGGGACAGGGAAGTTCACCCCTCCACTTT
TRBV12-5	once	.	TRBJ2-7	CASGLDALLNPGGLEQYF	TGTGCTAGTGGTTTGGACGCCTTACTGAACCCCGGGGGTCTCGAGCAGTACTTC
TRBV6-1	.	.	TRBJ2-7	CASSEVPGSYEQYF	TGTGCCAGCAGTGAGGTCCCAGGGTCCTACGAGCAGTACTTC
TRBV29-1	.	.	TRBJ2-2	CSVRQLSNTGELFF	TGCAGTGTGAGACAGCTATCGAACACCGGGGAGCTGTTTTTT
TRBV4-1	.	.	TRBJ2-3	CASSPTPTDTQYF	TGCGCCAGCAGCCCGACTCCCACAGATACGCAGTATTTT
TRBV6-5	.	.	TRBJ2-1	CASSYVDRRYNEQFF	TGTGCCAGCAGCTATGTGGATCGCAGGTACAATGAGCAGTTCTTC
TRBV18	.	TRBD1	TRBJ1-1	CASSPSGTGGFEAFF	TGTGCCAGCTCACCCTCCGGGACAGGGGGCTTTGAAGCTTTCTTT
TRBV27	.	.	TRBJ2-1	CASSLQASSYNEQFF	TGTGCCAGCAGTTTGCAAGCCTCGTCCTACAATGAGCAGTTCTTC
TRBV4-2	few	.	TRBJ2-1	CASSQVSGTYNEQFF	TGTGCCAGCAGCCAAGTTAGCGGAACTTACAATGAGCAGTTCTTC
TRBV4-1	.	TRBD1	TRBJ2-3	CASSQGVPRGPDTQYF	TGCGCCAGCAGCCAAGGGGTTCCCAGGGGGCCAGATACGCAGTATTTT
TRBV7-3	.	.	TRBJ2-2	CASSLGGTSAGELFF	TGTGCCAGCAGCTTGGGGGGAACGTCCGCCGGGGAGCTGTTTTTT
TRBV15	.	.	TRBJ2-1	CATSSEGQRRNEQFF	TGTGCCACCAGCAGCGAAGGACAGCGGCGGAATGAGCAGTTCTTC
TRBV5-5	few	.	TRBJ1-1	CASSLWANTEAFF	TGTGCCAGCAGCTTGTGGGCGAACACTGAAGCTTTCTTT
TRBV9	.	.	TRBJ2-3	CASGAGVGADTQYF	TGTGCCAGCGGTGCAGGGGTAGGAGCAGATACGCAGTATTTT
TRBV10-3	.	TRBD1	TRBJ2-7	CAIRSTGTGVGEQYF	TGTGCCATCAGGAGTACCGGGACAGGGGTGGGCGAGCAGTACTTC
TRBV2	.	TRBD1	TRBJ2-1	CASRLDRDMVHEQFF	TGTGCCAGCAGACTGGACAGGGATATGGTCCATGAGCAGTTCTTC
TRBV7-9	few	TRBD1	TRBJ2-2	CASSRGQLNTGELFF	TGTGCCAGCAGCAGGGGACAGTTGAACACCGGGGAGCTGTTTTTT
TRBV30	.	TRBD1	TRBJ1-5	CAWSEPAFRTGDFGRNQPQHF	TGTGCCTGGAGTGAACCGGCGTTTAGGACAGGGGATTTTGGGCGCAATCAGCCCCAGCATTTT
TRBV28	.	.	TRBJ1-5	CASITPAGDQPQHF	TGTGCCAGCATCACCCCGGCAGGCGATCAGCCCCAGCATTTT
TRBV25-1	.	.	TRBJ1-2	CASGGGSYGYTF	TGTGCCAGCGGGGGGGGCAGCTATGGCTACACCTTC
TRBV10-3	.	.	TRBJ2-2	CAIRTAQTDTGELFF	TGTGCCATCAGGACAGCCCAAACTGACACCGGGGAGCTGTTTTTT
TRBV28	.	TRBD1	TRBJ1-1	CASSVGQGFTEAFF	TGTGCCAGCAGTGTGGGACAGGGGTTTACTGAAGCTTTCTTT
TRBV9	.	TRBD1	TRBJ1-3	CASSDDRVAGNTIYF	TGTGCCAGCAGTGATGACAGGGTGGCAGGAAACACCATATATTTT
TRBV5-1	.	.	TRBJ2-5	CASRGRGETQYF	TGCGCCAGCAGAGGACGGGGGGAGACCCAGTACTTC
TRBV5-4	.	TRBD2	TRBJ2-5	CASNLGTALGLEGTQYF	TGTGCCAGCAACCTGGGGACCGCTCTTGGACTAGAGGGGACCCAGTACTTC
TRBV7-9	.	.	TRBJ1-3	CASSTDVGTYLF	TGTGCCAGCAGCACAGACGTCGGGACATACTTGTTT
TRBV11-3	.	.	TRBJ2-7	CASSLDQIYEQYF	TGTGCCAGCAGCTTAGATCAAATCTACGAGCAGTACTTC
TRBV7-2	.	TRBD1	TRBJ2-3	CASSFPTGGTTDTQYF	TGTGCCAGCAGCTTCCCGACAGGGGGGACCACAGATACGCAGTATTTT
TRBV25-1	few	.	TRBJ1-3	CASSESRTAGNTIYF	TGTGCCAGCAGTGAATCTAGGACAGCTGGAAACACCATATATTTT
TRBV27	.	TRBD1	TRBJ1-1	CASSPTGDTEAFF	TGTGCCAGCAGCCCGACAGGGGACACTGAAGCTTTCTTT
TRBV6-1	few	TRBD1	TRBJ1-2	CASTSDRYNGYTF	TGTGCCAGCACCTCGGACAGGTATAATGGCTACACCTTC
TRBV11-3	.	.	TRBJ2-1	CASSLGQPYNEQFF	TGTGCCAGCAGCTTAGGACAACCCTACAATGAGCAGTTCTTC
TRBV29-1	.	TRBD1	TRBJ2-5	CSVGTGVQTQYF	TGCAGCGTTGGGACAGGGGTTCAGACCCAGTACTTC
TRBV4-3	.	TRBD2	TRBJ2-3	CASSQNSGGSDTQYF	TGCGCCAGCAGCCAGAATAGCGGGGGGTCAGATACGCAGTATTTT
TRBV27	.	.	TRBJ2-1	CASTRRDGGEQFF	TGTGCCAGCACAAGAAGAGATGGCGGTGAGCAGTTCTTC
TRBV7-2	.	.	TRBJ1-2	CASSAGQFPDGYTF	TGTGCCAGCAGCGCCGGACAGTTTCCTGATGGCTACACCTTC
TRBV28	.	.	TRBJ1-1	CAIASSGRSTEAFF	TGTGCCATCGCGTCATCAGGGAGGAGCACTGAAGCTTTCTTT
TRBV7-2	once	TRBD1	TRBJ2-2	CASSSTGQGNTGELFF	TGTGCCAGCAGCTCAACGGGACAGGGTAACACCGGGGAGCTGTTTTTT
TRBV10-3	.	.	TRBJ2-7	CAISEFTGRQYF	TGTGCCATCAGTGAGTTTACCGGGAGGCAGTACTTC
TRBV6-5	.	.	TRBJ1-4	CASTAGGAREGKLFF	TGTGCCAGCACCGCCGGTGGGGCTCGGGAGGGAAAACTGTTTTTT
TRBV18	.	.	TRBJ1-5	CASSPSGSGNQPQHF	TGTGCCAGCTCACCCTCGGGATCGGGCAATCAGCCCCAGCATTTT
TRBV7-9	.	TRBD1	TRBJ1-6	CASSLGQGETPLHF	TGTGCCAGCAGTCTGGGACAGGGGGAGACACCCCTCCACTTT